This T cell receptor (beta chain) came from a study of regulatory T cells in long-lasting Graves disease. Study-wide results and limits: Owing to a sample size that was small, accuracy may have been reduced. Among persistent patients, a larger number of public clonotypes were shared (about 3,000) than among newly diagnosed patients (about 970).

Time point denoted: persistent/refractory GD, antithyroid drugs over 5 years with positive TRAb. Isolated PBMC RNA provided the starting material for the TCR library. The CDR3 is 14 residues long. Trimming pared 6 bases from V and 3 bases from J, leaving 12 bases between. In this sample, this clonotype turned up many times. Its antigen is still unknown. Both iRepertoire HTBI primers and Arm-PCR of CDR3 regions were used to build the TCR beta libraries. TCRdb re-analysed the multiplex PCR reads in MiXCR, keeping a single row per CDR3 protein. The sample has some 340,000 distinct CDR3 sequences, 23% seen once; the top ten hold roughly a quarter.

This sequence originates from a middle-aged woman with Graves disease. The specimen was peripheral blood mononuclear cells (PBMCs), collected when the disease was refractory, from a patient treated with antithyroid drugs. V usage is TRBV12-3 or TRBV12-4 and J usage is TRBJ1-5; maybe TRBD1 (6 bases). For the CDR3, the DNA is TGTGCCAGCAGCCCTGGGACATACAATCAGCCCCAGCATTTT. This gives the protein CASSPGTYNQPQHF.